The 10 T cell receptor beta chains listed next were all sequenced from one sample in a study of blood T cell repertoires in COVID-19. The assay was immunoSEQ multiplex PCR, and TCRdb's table has in-frame clones only and misses some. The table has 350,000 to 500,000 clones, about 87% seen once. The sample comprised peripheral blood. Receptors were obtained from a man younger than 35 with COVID-19, enrolled during active disease.

The J gene is TRBJ1-2, the V gene TRBV6-5, with D possibly TRBD1 on 6 matching bases. The CDR3 runs 13 residues. V lost 9 bases and J 4 bases, leaving 15 bases between the germline ends. Per the germline V gene, CDR1 is MNHEY and CDR2 is SVGAGI. For the CDR3, the DNA is TGTGCCAGTACCGGGACAATGAGCTATGGCTACACCTTC. As protein: CASTGTMSYGYTF.

The V gene is TRBV28, the J gene TRBJ1-1, with 7 bases fitting TRBD1. The germline V gene has CDR1 MDHEN and CDR2 SYDVKM. The CDR3 sequence is 15 residues long. Trimming removed 4 bases from V and 1 base from J; junction bases left unmatched: 6. The CDR3 region has the DNA TGTGCCAGCAGTTCGATGACAGGGTGGAACACTGAAGCTTTCTTT. Protein sequence: CASSSMTGWNTEAFF.

This clone has a single count. At the DNA level, this CDR3 is encoded by other sequences in the same sample as well. V is TRBV11-2 and J is TRBJ2-7; 7 nucleotides align to TRBD2. V lost 1 base, J lost 4 bases, and 4 bases stayed unmatched. This CDR3 has 14 residues. Germline CDR1 and CDR2: SGHAT and FQNNGV. The CDR3 DNA reads as TGTGCCAGCAGCTTAGTTGGGAGGGGTTACGAGCAGTACTTC. This encodes CASSLVGRGYEQYF. The full variable domain, completed using reference TRBV11-2 and TRBJ2-7, is EAGVAQSPRYKIIEKRQSVAFWCNPISGHATLYWYQQILGQGPKLLIQFQNNGVVDDSQLPKDRFSAERLKGVDSTLKIQPAKLEDSAVYLCASSLVGRGYEQYFGPGTRLTVT.

The genes are TRBV5-1 and TRBJ1-1; TRBD1 matches 7 bases. Per the germline V gene, CDR1 is SGHRS and CDR2 is YFSETQ. J lost 0 bases, V lost 6 bases, and 8 bases had no gene match. The CDR3 is made up of 15 amino acids. For the CDR3, the DNA is TGCGCCAGCACCTTATCGGGACAGTTGAACACTGAAGCTTTCTTT. Residues: CASTLSGQLNTEAFF.

This clone appeared a single time. J is TRBJ2-1 and V is TRBV2, with a weak D call TRBD1 (7 bases). The CDR3 loop spans 12 amino acids. Trimming cost V 10 bases and J 10 bases, with 17 bases left between them. The germline gives CDR1 SNHLY, CDR2 FYNNEI. The CDR3: CATRHQGGEQFF. The DNA of the CDR3 is TGTGCCACCCGGCACCAGGGGGGCGAGCAGTTCTTC.

The chain employs TRBV27 and TRBJ2-5; D is possibly TRBD1 (6 bases). Germline V lookup: CDR1 MNHEY, CDR2 SMNVEV (reference sequence). CDR3 size: 16 residues. Trimming removed 4 bases at V and 2 bases at J, with 17 bases between. CDR3 coding DNA: TGTGCCAGCAGTTCCTTATTCCGACAGGATCAAGAGACCCAGTACTTC. This gives the protein CASSSLFRQDQETQYF.

The chain recombines TRBV6-1 with TRBJ1-2, with 9 positions matching TRBD1. This CDR3 contains 15 residues. From germline, CDR1 is MNHNS and CDR2 SASEGT. V lost 1 base to trimming and J lost 2 bases; unmatched junction nucleotides: 2. The CDR3 spells CASSEGGQGNYGYTF. The CDR3, as DNA: TGTGCCAGCAGTGAAGGGGGACAGGGAAACTATGGCTACACCTTC.

The CDR3 bases are TGTGCCAGTAGTACCAGACAGGCCCGATCCTTTTACGAGCAGTACTTC. This translates into CASSTRQARSFYEQYF. This rearrangement joins TRBV19 to TRBJ2-7, with a tentative D call TRBD1 (6 bases). The CDR3 runs to 16 residues. Trimming removed 4 bases from V and 4 bases from J, with 20 bases in between. Germline V CDR1 and CDR2: LNHDA, SQIVND (reference sequence).

CDR3 residues: CASSLDRDTEAFF. CDR3 DNA: TGTGCCAGCAGCTTGGACAGGGATACTGAAGCTTTCTTT. This chain uses TRBV7-2 with TRBJ1-1; TRBD1 matches at 8 bases. The CDR3 covers 13 residues. Germline V CDR1 and CDR2: SGHTA, FQGNSA. The trim removed 3 bases at V and 5 bases at J, leaving 2 bases unmatched.

The chain links TRBV5-1 to TRBJ2-2; TRBD1 agrees at 7 bases. V lost 5 bases to trimming and J lost 4 bases; unmatched junction nucleotides: 8. Looked up from germline, CDR1 is SGHRS and CDR2 is YFSETQ. This CDR3 has 15 residues. The CDR3 is CASSYRGRGTGELFF. CDR3 coding DNA: TGCGCCAGCAGTTACAGGGGACGAGGCACCGGGGAGCTGTTTTTT.